A single sample gave rise to the 20 T cell receptor beta chains below, sequenced in a study of T cells in localized non-small cell lung cancer. TCRdb's copy holds only in-frame clones and misses some; the assay was immunoSEQ multiplex PCR. The table has around 25,000 clones, roughly 90% seen once. The specimen comprised peripheral blood, sampled before any cancer treatment. The origin of the receptors is a man aged 35 to 69 with stage III squamous cell lung carcinoma.

The genes are TRBV5-5 and TRBJ1-5; possibly TRBD1 for D (6 bases). Germline CDR1 is SGHKS and CDR2 is YYEKEE (reference sequence). The germline V and J ends were trimmed by 2 bases and 4 bases, with 10 bases remaining between them. This CDR3 is 14 amino acids long. CDR3 in amino acids: CASSFNRDNQPQHF. Written as DNA, the CDR3 is TGTGCCAGCAGCTTTAACAGGGATAATCAGCCCCAGCATTTT.

CDR3 sequence (DNA): TGTGCCAGCTCACCCCCAACACACCAAGAGACCCAGTACTTC. Translating it yields CASSPPTHQETQYF. The genes are TRBV18 and TRBJ2-5, with unresolved D. V shed 3 bases and J shed 0 bases, with 8 bases lying between them. This CDR3 region has 14 residues. In germline, CDR1 is KGHSH, CDR2 LQKENI.

This rearrangement joins TRBV5-1 to TRBJ1-1, with D possibly being TRBD1 (6 bases). Trimming pared 3 bases from V and 1 base from J, leaving 10 bases between. Germline lookup yields CDR1 SGHRS and CDR2 YFSETQ. The CDR3 consists of 14 residues. DNA for the CDR3: TGCGCCAGCAGCTCCGGGACACAGAACACTGAAGCTTTCTTT. Amino acid sequence: CASSSGTQNTEAFF.

The V call is TRBV7-3, the J call TRBJ2-6, with D unclear. CDR3 length equals 15 residues. V was trimmed by 5 bases and J by 0 bases, leaving 8 bases between them. CDR1 and CDR2 (germline): SGHTA, FQGTGA. CDR3: CASSVGPSGANVLTF. CDR3 bases: TGTGCCAGCAGCGTCGGACCCTCTGGGGCCAACGTCCTGACTTTC.

V and J are TRBV7-2 and TRBJ2-7, with 8 bases aligning to TRBD1. The trim removed 5 bases at V and 2 bases at J, leaving 8 bases unmatched. Germline CDR1 and CDR2: SGHTA and FQGNSA. The CDR3 extends over 15 amino acids. The CDR3 coding sequence is TGTGCCAGCAGCCCCAGGGGGACAGGAGCCTACGAGCAGTACTTC. This encodes CASSPRGTGAYEQYF.

The V call is TRBV29-1, the J call TRBJ2-1; 16 bases map to TRBD2. Trimming at V came to 6 bases and at J to 15 bases, leaving 14 bases not matched to a gene. This CDR3 spans 15 amino acids. CDR1 and CDR2 (germline): SQVTM, ANQGSEA. CDR3 residues: CSVDPGTSGRGAWFF. The DNA for the CDR3 is TGCAGCGTGGATCCCGGGACTAGCGGGAGGGGAGCGTGGTTCTTC.

The chain recombines TRBV11-3 with TRBJ2-1, with D unresolved. Deletions cut 5 bases from V and 5 bases from J, with 22 bases between. The CDR3 loop spans 17 amino acids. Germline CDR1 is SGHNT and CDR2 is YENEEA. CDR3 bases: TGTGCCAGCAGCCCCAGCCCGGGCACCCTATCGGACAATGAGCAGTTCTTC. Protein: CASSPSPGTLSDNEQFF.

The chain carries TRBV14 and TRBJ2-5, with TRBD2 identical over 11 bases. The CDR3 runs to 15 residues. The V segment lost 4 bases and the J segment 1 base; nucleotides outside the gene matches: 2. Germline V CDR1 and CDR2: SGHDN, FVKESK. In DNA form, the CDR3 reads TGTGCCAGCAGCCTCGGGACTAGCGGCCAAGAGACCCAGTACTTC. Amino acid sequence: CASSLGTSGQETQYF.

This clone was seen only a few times. DNA for the CDR3: TGTGCCAGCAGCCAGGGGGACAGCTCCTACGAGCAGTACTTC. Encoded protein: CASSQGDSSYEQYF. This chain uses TRBV7-2 with TRBJ2-7; 7 nucleotides align to TRBD1. V shed 5 bases and J 0 bases; nucleotides not matched to a gene: 4. The CDR3 covers 14 residues. CDR1 and CDR2 from the germline V gene are SGHTA and FQGNSA.

The rearrangement uses TRBV7-2 and TRBJ1-6; no firm D call. The CDR3 sequence is 16 residues long. V was clipped by 3 bases and J by 0 bases, with 9 bases between them. CDR1 is SGHTA, CDR2 FQGNSA, per germline. The CDR3 DNA follows: TGTGCCAGCAGCTTGGACTCGAGCTCCTATAATTCACCCCTCCACTTT. Protein product: CASSLDSSSYNSPLHF.

The chain is built from TRBV27 and TRBJ2-7; tentative D call: TRBD1 (6 bases). This CDR3 is built from 15 residues. Germline V gives CDR1 MNHEY, CDR2 SMNVEV (reference sequence). The V end was cut by 2 bases, the J end by 2 bases, with 13 bases between. This chain's CDR3 is CASSLAPTGPYEQYF. The CDR3 DNA is TGTGCCAGCAGTTTAGCCCCGACAGGACCCTACGAGCAGTACTTC.

This chain links TRBV6-6 with TRBJ2-2; 7 positions agree with TRBD1. The germline V gene encodes CDR1 MNHNY and CDR2 SVGAGI (reference sequence). This CDR3 spans 14 amino acids. The V gene end was trimmed by 7 bases and the J gene end by 4 bases; junction bases not matched to a gene: 6. The CDR3 sequence: CASTENRGTGELFF. The CDR3 nucleotides are TGTGCCAGCACCGAAAACAGGGGCACCGGGGAGCTGTTTTTT.

The J gene is TRBJ2-1, the V gene TRBV9; TRBD1 agrees at 9 bases. The CDR3 loop spans 16 amino acids. The V gene's germline CDR1 is SGDLS and CDR2 YYNGEE. V lost 0 bases and J lost 6; bases outside the gene matches: 7. The CDR3 DNA follows: TGTGCCAGCAGCGTAGATGTCGGACAGGGGTTCAATGAGCAGTTCTTC. This sequence encodes CASSVDVGQGFNEQFF. Full variable domain (missing parts from reference TRBV9 and TRBJ2-1): DSGVTQTPKHLITATGQRVTLRCSPRSGDLSVYWYQQSLDQGLQFLIQYYNGEERAKGNILERFSAQQFPDLHSELNLSSLELGDSALYFCASSVDVGQGFNEQFFGPGTRLTVL.

This rearrangement joins TRBV2 to TRBJ1-1; maybe TRBD1 (6 bases). Trimming cost V 4 bases and J 11 bases, with 14 bases left between them. The CDR3 runs to 12 residues. Germline V CDR1 and CDR2: SNHLY, FYNNEI. CDR3 loop: CASSVLRGSAFF. CDR3 coding DNA: TGTGCCAGCAGTGTCCTTAGGGGGAGCGCTTTCTTT.

CDR3 nucleotides: TGTGCCAGCAGTGCTAACAATGAGCAGTTCTTC. Translated, it gives CASSANNEQFF. V and J are TRBV25-1 and TRBJ2-1; D unresolved. The CDR3 covers 11 residues. Germline CDR1 and CDR2: MGHDK and SYGVNS. Trimming took off 4 bases at V and 5 bases at J, with 3 bases between the two ends.

The V gene is TRBV21-1, the J gene TRBJ1-1; whether TRBD1, the table's D call, matches the DNA was not checked. TRBV21-1 is annotated as a pseudogene. The CDR3 is 15 amino acids. CDR3 in amino acids: CASSAKQGSNTEAFF. CDR3 DNA: TGTGCCAGCAGCGCTAAACAGGGATCGAACACTGAAGCTTTCTTT.

The chain carries TRBV6-1 and TRBJ1-6; no reliable D call. From germline, CDR1 is MNHNS and CDR2 SASEGT. There are 15 residues in the CDR3. The germline V and J ends were trimmed by 2 bases and 10 bases, with 15 bases remaining between them. CDR3 bases: TGTGCCAGCAGTGAACGGGCTATAGGCGGGTCACCCCTCCACTTT. It encodes CASSERAIGGSPLHF.

The chain carries TRBV5-4 and TRBJ2-7; D gene ambiguous. CDR1 and CDR2 from the germline V gene are SGHNT and YYREEE (reference sequence). This CDR3 is 14 amino acids long. Trimming cost V 2 bases and J 0 bases, with 9 bases left between them. The CDR3 DNA reads TGTGCCAGCAGCTTCGGCCCGAGCTCCTACGAGCAGTACTTC. Its translation: CASSFGPSSYEQYF.

This chain uses TRBV29-1 with TRBJ2-3, with D possibly matching TRBD2 (5 bases). The CDR3 totals 14 residues. V lost 2 bases and J 5 bases, leaving 14 bases between the germline ends. Germline V gene lookup returns CDR1 SQVTM and CDR2 ANQGSEA. CDR3 coding DNA: TGCAGCGTTGAATTGAATACTAGTAAAGATACGCAGTATTTT. It codes for CSVELNTSKDTQYF.

V gene TRBV11-2 combines with J gene TRBJ2-7, with D possibly TRBD1 on 5 matching bases. The V and J ends lost 5 bases and 4 bases respectively, with 9 bases between them. CDR1 SGHAT and CDR2 FQNNGV come from the germline V gene. The CDR3 consists of 12 residues. The CDR3 DNA follows: TGTGCCAGCAGCACCGACAGTTACGAGCAGTACTTC. Translation: CASSTDSYEQYF.